This entry concerns a single TCR beta chain. This specimen belongs to a study of cytomegalovirus exposure and HLA in healthy donors. Primers: 60 Vbeta forward and 13 Jbeta reverse. The table came from immunoSEQ multiplex PCR; TCRdb's copy has only in-frame clones and leaves some out. The sample has approximately 110,000 clones. Trimming removed 0 bases from V and 5 bases from J; junction bases left unmatched: 14. Germline-derived CDR1 and CDR2 are LGHNA and YSLEER. The CDR3 totals 19 residues. Specimen: PBMCs. The clonotype was recovered from a man in his fifties in good health and CMV-seronegative. V gene TRBV4-3 combines with J gene TRBJ2-2; TRBD2 matches at 8 bases. As DNA, the CDR3 is TGCGCCAGCAGCCAAGAAACTCAGCGAGCGGGAGTTACTACCGGGGAGCTGTTTTTT. Its protein product is CASSQETQRAGVTTGELFF.